This T cell receptor beta chain came from a study of a mutant IDH1 vaccine in newly diagnosed glioma. As for the study in general: Patients were pretreated with radiotherapy, temozolomide, or both, mostly both.

V shed 10 bases, J shed 4 bases, and the junction held 7 bases outside the gene matches. Germline V lookup: CDR1 SNHLY, CDR2 FYNNEI. This CDR3 is built from 14 residues. Time point here: week 5, during vaccination. The content of each vaccine dose was 300 ug of mutant IDH1 20-mer peptide, and topical imiquimod accompanied it. Donor tumors were new WHO grade 3 or 4 IDH1-mutant, ATRX-lost astrocytomas. Method: immunoSEQ multiplex PCR; TCRdb's copy keeps in-frame clones and lacks some. Here the sample spans 25,000 to 35,000 clones, roughly 90% being singletons. On this clone itself: The antigen remains undetermined.

The sample here was PBMCs, taken from a glioma patient whose treatment included an IDH1 peptide vaccine. This chain connects TRBV2 to TRBJ2-2; 9 bases align to TRBD1. This TCR was sampled from a young man with glioma. The CDR3 reads CATKGQGSTGELFF. CDR3 sequence (DNA): TGTGCCACCAAGGGACAGGGCAGCACCGGGGAGCTGTTTTTT.